This TCR beta chain was profiled in a study of T cell repertoires in cytomegalovirus infection. Overall study context: A matching HLA type, together with CMV infection, was signaled by public TCR beta signatures.

A remark on this clonotype: Its specificity is unknown.

The CDR3 is 14 amino acids. V shed 3 bases and J 4 bases; nucleotides not matched to a gene: 4. Germline assignment: CDR1 SGHTA and CDR2 FQGNSA. Using its own MiXCR run on the reads, TCRdb lists one record per CDR3 protein. The data show approximately 750,000 distinct CDR3 sequences, 35% to 40% seen once. Study results and limitations: Predominance within the ex vivo response was attributable to HLA-C-restricted CMV-specific TCR beta clonotypes. The cumulative frequency of public TCR beta families distinguished individuals who carried CMV together with the relevant HLA.

Sample: PBMCs. The V and J genes are TRBV7-2 and TRBJ1-1; 8 positions agree with TRBD1. This TCR derives from a human donor in good health (CMV status not recorded). Some clones in this sample may be carry-over from other donors' samples. In DNA form, the CDR3 reads TGTGCCAGCAGCTTCGACAGGGGCTCCACTGAAGCTTTCTTT. It translates to CASSFDRGSTEAFF.